This TCR beta chain derives from a study of blood T cell repertoires in COVID-19. The CDR3 spans 13 residues. V was pared by 2 bases and J by 9 bases, with 17 bases between. Germline CDR1 and CDR2: GTSNPN and SVGIG (reference sequence). Original handling: By means of reference gene primer amplification, nucleated cell counts were estimated. The table came from immunoSEQ multiplex PCR; TCRdb's copy has only in-frame clones and leaves some out. V and J calls and clone size come straight from that table; D and trimming were deduced from the DNA. The table lists roughly 100,000 clones, approximately 86% of them singletons.

The sample was peripheral blood. The receptor was derived from a woman between 50 and 59 years old with COVID-19, enrolled during active disease. The rearrangement uses TRBV30 and TRBJ2-7, with D possibly being TRBD2 (6 bases). The CDR3, as DNA: TGTGCCTGGAGTTTGGGGAGAATAGCGGTGCAGTACTTC. As protein: CAWSLGRIAVQYF.